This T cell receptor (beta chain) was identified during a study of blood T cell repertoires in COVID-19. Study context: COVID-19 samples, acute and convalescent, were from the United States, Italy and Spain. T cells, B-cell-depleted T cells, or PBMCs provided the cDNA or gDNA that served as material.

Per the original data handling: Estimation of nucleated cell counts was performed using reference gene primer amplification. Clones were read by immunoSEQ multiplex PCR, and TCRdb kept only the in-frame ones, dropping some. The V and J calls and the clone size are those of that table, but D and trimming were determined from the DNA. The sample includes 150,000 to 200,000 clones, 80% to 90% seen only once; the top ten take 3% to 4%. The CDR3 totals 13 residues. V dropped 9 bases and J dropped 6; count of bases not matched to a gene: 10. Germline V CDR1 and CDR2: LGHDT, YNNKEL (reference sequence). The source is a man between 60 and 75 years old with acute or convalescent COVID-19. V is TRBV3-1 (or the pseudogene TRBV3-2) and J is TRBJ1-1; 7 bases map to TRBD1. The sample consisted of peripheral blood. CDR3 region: CASQTGIGSEAFF. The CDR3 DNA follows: TGTGCCAGTCAGACAGGGATAGGCTCTGAAGCTTTCTTT.